Presented here are 14 T cell receptor beta chains from one specimen sequenced in a study of control samples from healthy donors and cancer patients. Generated by immunoSEQ multiplex PCR, the TCRdb table keeps only in-frame clones and is missing some. Recorded for this sample: around 190,000 clones. The sequencing input was blood. These receptors all stem from a woman aged 25 to 39 in good health.

V gene TRBV19 combines with J gene TRBJ2-2; D unclear. CDR3 length: 15 amino acids. CDR1 is LNHDA and CDR2 is SQIVND in the germline V gene (reference sequence). Trimming cost V 7 bases and J 5 bases, with 17 bases left between them. CDR3: CASIPEGFGTGELFF. Written as DNA, the CDR3 is TGTGCCAGTATCCCTGAAGGTTTTGGAACCGGGGAGCTGTTTTTT.

The chain has TRBV19 and TRBJ1-1; no firm D call. Per germline, CDR1 LNHDA and CDR2 SQIVND (reference sequence). The V and J ends lost 7 bases and 0 bases respectively, with 21 bases between them. The CDR3 contains 17 residues. The CDR3 loop reads CASTRRFSDAMNTEAFF. The CDR3 coding sequence is TGTGCCAGTACTAGGCGATTTTCGGACGCAATGAACACTGAAGCTTTCTTT.

This chain joins TRBV7-3 and TRBJ2-1; 8 bases match TRBD2. The CDR3 contains 14 residues. Germline CDR1 reads SGHTA; CDR2 reads FQGTGA. With 3 bases clipped from V and 6 bases from J, the junction kept 4 bases outside the gene matches. CDR3 region: CASSFGLASNEQFF. The CDR3 nucleotides are TGTGCCAGCAGCTTCGGACTAGCCAGCAATGAGCAGTTCTTC.

This sequence joins TRBV7-2 and TRBJ1-2, with unresolved D. CDR1 is SGHTA and CDR2 is FQGNSA in the germline V gene. V was trimmed by 1 base and J by 4 bases, leaving 13 bases between them. CDR3 length: 15 residues. CDR3 amino acids: CASSLVLIVGYGYTF. CDR3 DNA sequence: TGTGCCAGCAGCTTAGTCCTGATAGTAGGCTATGGCTACACCTTC.

The CDR3 here is CASSQGRASGNTIYF. CDR3 nucleotide sequence: TGCGCCAGCAGCCAAGGAAGGGCTTCTGGAAACACCATATATTTT. The rearrangement links TRBV4-1 to TRBJ1-3, with unresolved D. Trimming took 1 base from V and 1 from J, leaving 8 bases between them. Germline CDR1 reads MGHRA; CDR2 reads YSYEKL. The CDR3 loop spans 15 amino acids.

For this clone: A junction boundary mismatches the germline segment, possibly from a read error. The chain has TRBV4-2 and TRBJ1-3, with D unresolved. The length of the CDR3 is 10 residues. Germline V gene lookup returns CDR1 LGHNA and CDR2 YNFKEQ. The CDR3 DNA follows: TGTGCCAGCAGCCAAGGTAGGAGGAATTTT. It translates to CASSQGRRNF.

The gene calls are TRBV6-1 and TRBJ1-1, with 10 bases lining up with TRBD1. CDR3 length: 17 residues. The V gene's germline CDR1 is MNHNS and CDR2 SASEGT. V shed 2 bases and J 4 bases; nucleotides not matched to a gene: 10. For the CDR3, the DNA is TGTGCCAGCAGTGAAAGGACAGGGGGGAGTATGAGCACTGAAGCTTTCTTT. This gives the protein CASSERTGGSMSTEAFF.

The gene calls are TRBV6-5 and TRBJ1-5; D possibly corresponds to TRBD1 (5 bases). The CDR3 is made up of 15 amino acids. V lost 6 bases, J lost 4 bases, and 16 bases lay in between. CDR1 and CDR2 (germline): MNHEY, SVGAGI. CDR3 coding DNA: TGTGCCAGCAGGGGGCCCTCGACAGCTAATCAGCCCCAGCATTTT. Protein product: CASRGPSTANQPQHF.

V is TRBV19 and J is TRBJ2-5; no definite D call. This CDR3 comprises 14 residues. Trimming removed 1 base at V and 1 base at J, with 7 bases between. Germline-derived CDR1 and CDR2 are LNHDA and SQIVND (reference sequence). CDR3 nucleotides: TGTGCCAGTAGTATAGGGCAGCCCCAAGAGACCCAGTACTTC. This encodes CASSIGQPQETQYF.

The chain carries TRBV28 and TRBJ2-3; 7 bases align to TRBD2. Germline trimming cut 6 bases from V and 6 bases from J; bases unmatched to any gene: 6. The CDR3 is made up of 13 amino acids. Germline assignment: CDR1 MDHEN and CDR2 SYDVKM. DNA for the CDR3: TGTGCCAGCAGCTCCGGGGGGAGGGATACGCAGTATTTT. This translates into CASSSGGRDTQYF.

The chain couples TRBV6-5 to TRBJ2-3; tentatively, D is TRBD1 or TRBD2 (5 bases each). Trimming pared 2 bases from V and 7 bases from J, leaving 13 bases between. This CDR3 region has 14 residues. In germline, CDR1 is MNHEY, CDR2 SVGAGI. The CDR3 nucleotides are TGTGCCAGCAGTTACGGTGAGGGGCAAAATACGCAGTATTTT. This translates into CASSYGEGQNTQYF.

J is TRBJ1-6 and V is TRBV6-5; D possibly corresponds to TRBD1 (5 bases). The CDR3 is 14 amino acids. Trimming shortened V by 4 bases and J by 9 bases, and 13 bases separated the two germline ends. CDR1 MNHEY and CDR2 SVGAGI come from the germline V gene. This chain's CDR3 is CASSSGPLPSPLHF. The CDR3 nucleotides are TGTGCCAGCAGTTCGGGACCGCTCCCTTCACCCCTCCACTTT.

This chain connects TRBV19 to TRBJ1-1, with D unresolved. This CDR3 has 14 residues. The V and J ends lost 3 bases and 4 bases respectively, with 12 bases between them. The germline V gene encodes CDR1 LNHDA and CDR2 SQIVND (reference sequence). The CDR3 nucleotides are TGTGCCAGTAGTATCTTGGGGTTTACCACTGAAGCTTTCTTT. Protein product: CASSILGFTTEAFF.

The rearrangement uses TRBV12-3 or TRBV12-4 and TRBJ2-3, with D possibly being TRBD1 (6 bases). This CDR3 is built from 13 residues. V gave up 3 bases and J gave up 3 bases, with 7 bases separating them. CDR3 in amino acids: CASSLRGTDTQYF. Here the CDR3 DNA reads TGTGCCAGCAGTTTGAGGGGGACAGATACGCAGTATTTT.